A selection of T cell receptor beta chains follows, all from one sample in a study of shared clonotypes between healthy human individuals. Only in-frame clones appear in the TCRdb table, and some are missing; sequencing was by immunoSEQ multiplex PCR. The sample holds about 820,000 clones; 80% to 95% are singletons and the top ten take around 24%. Sample: naive CD8+ T cells sorted from blood. The receptors shown here come from a young man in good health. Both conserved end residues are part of each CDR3. D genes are given only for firm matches. The size entry is marked missing in some rows and otherwise reads once, few, many or a size class.

v_gene,len,j_gene,d_gene,abundance,CDR3aa,CDR3nt
TRBV5-5,17,TRBJ2-7,NA,NA,CASSLRLGAYSSYEQYF,TGTGCCAGCAGCTTGCGGTTAGGAGCTTACAGTTCCTACGAGCAGTACTTC
TRBV6-1,13,TRBJ1-1,NA,NA,CASSPSGNTEAFF,TGTGCCAGCAGTCCCTCAGGGAACACTGAAGCTTTCTTT
TRBV7-7,15,TRBJ2-5,NA,few,CASSIRSGGQETQYF,TGTGCCAGCAGCATCCGAAGTGGGGGCCAAGAGACCCAGTACTTC
TRBV6-5,14,TRBJ2-1,NA,NA,CASSQGPPYNEQFF,TGTGCCAGCAGCCAGGGACCCCCCTACAATGAGCAGTTCTTC
TRBV27,14,TRBJ2-7,TRBD2,NA,CASSLRREGSEQYF,TGTGCCAGCAGTTTGCGACGGGAGGGGTCCGAGCAGTACTTC
TRBV6-5,12,TRBJ2-1,NA,NA,CASSLTGNEQFF,TGTGCCAGCAGCCTTACAGGGAATGAGCAGTTCTTC
TRBV7-9,11,TRBJ2-1,NA,NA,CALGQYNEQFF,TGTGCTTTGGGTCAGTACAATGAGCAGTTCTTC
TRBV29-1,14,TRBJ2-4,NA,NA,CSVKEQGGKNIQYF,TGCAGCGTAAAGGAGCAGGGCGGAAAAAACATTCAGTACTTC
TRBV4-1,15,TRBJ1-5,TRBD1,NA,CASSQRQGSNQPQHF,TGCGCCAGCAGCCAGAGACAGGGAAGCAATCAGCCCCAGCATTTT
TRBV7-9,16,TRBJ2-2,NA,NA,CASSLSTGPQPGELFF,TGTGCCAGCAGCTTAAGTACAGGGCCGCAACCCGGGGAGCTGTTTTTT
TRBV11-1,15,TRBJ2-3,NA,NA,CASSFWGLNTDTQYF,TGTGCCAGCAGCTTTTGGGGACTCAACACAGATACGCAGTATTTT
TRBV7-8,17,TRBJ1-1,NA,NA,CASSLTQTAFKNTEAFF,TGTGCCAGCAGCTTAACCCAGACAGCTTTTAAGAACACTGAAGCTTTCTTT
TRBV6-6,14,TRBJ2-7,TRBD1,NA,CASSHRGPRDEQYF,TGTGCCAGCAGTCACAGGGGCCCCCGGGACGAGCAGTACTTC
TRBV7-2,13,TRBJ1-5,NA,NA,CASSLDVGQPQHF,TGTGCCAGCAGCTTAGACGTGGGTCAGCCCCAGCATTTT
TRBV7-9,16,TRBJ2-7,NA,NA,CASSLEDGGSDIEQYF,TGTGCCAGCAGCTTAGAAGACGGCGGATCCGACATCGAGCAGTACTTC
TRBV7-9,14,TRBJ2-7,NA,NA,CASSSRDGTYEQYF,TGTGCCAGCAGCTCCCGGGACGGAACATACGAGCAGTACTTC
TRBV7-9,17,TRBJ2-6,TRBD1,NA,CASSSTDRGLGANVLTF,TGTGCCAGCAGCTCCACGGACAGGGGGCTTGGGGCCAACGTCCTGACTTTC
TRBV11-2,14,TRBJ2-7,NA,NA,CASSLVSGNLEQYF,TGTGCCAGCAGCTTAGTTTCCGGGAATCTCGAGCAGTACTTC
TRBV27,16,TRBJ1-1,NA,NA,CASSLEGSGMNTEAFF,TGTGCCAGCAGTTTAGAAGGGAGCGGAATGAACACTGAAGCTTTCTTT
TRBV5-4,13,TRBJ1-1,NA,NA,CASSAPPGPEAFF,TGTGCCAGCAGCGCGCCGCCGGGGCCCGAAGCTTTCTTT
TRBV11-2,12,TRBJ1-2,NA,few,CASSLDGHGYTF,TGTGCCAGCAGCTTAGACGGCCATGGCTACACCTTC
TRBV27,13,TRBJ1-1,NA,once,CASSPAGVTEAFF,TGTGCCAGCAGCCCAGCTGGGGTCACTGAAGCTTTCTTT
TRBV27,13,TRBJ2-7,NA,NA,CASSPGQTYEQYF,TGTGCCAGCAGCCCAGGACAGACCTACGAGCAGTACTTC
TRBV5-5,13,TRBJ1-1,NA,NA,CASSLPGNTEAFF,TGTGCCAGCAGCCTCCCAGGGAACACTGAAGCTTTCTTT
TRBV29-1,12,TRBJ2-1,TRBD1,NA,CSADRAADEQFF,TGCAGCGCCGACAGGGCGGCGGATGAGCAGTTCTTC
TRBV14,15,TRBJ1-3,NA,NA,CASSPRGIPGNTIYF,TGTGCCAGCAGCCCTCGGGGGATCCCTGGAAACACCATATATTTT
TRBV7-6,16,TRBJ2-7,TRBD2,NA,CATAGGPAGASWEQYF,TGTGCCACCGCGGGGGGTCCAGCGGGAGCATCTTGGGAGCAGTACTTC
TRBV6-1,17,TRBJ1-4,NA,NA,CASSDRGLNRIDEKLFF,TGTGCCAGCAGTGATAGGGGACTTAATAGGATTGATGAAAAACTGTTTTTT
TRBV27,14,TRBJ2-5,NA,NA,CATCSLGEQETQYF,TGTGCCACCTGCTCCTTGGGGGAACAAGAGACCCAGTACTTC
TRBV4-3,17,TRBJ2-1,NA,NA,CASSQIAVLSSYNEQFF,TGCGCCAGCAGCCAAATAGCGGTATTAAGTTCCTACAATGAGCAGTTCTTC
TRBV10-1,15,TRBJ2-7,TRBD2,NA,CASSEVSGSFNEQYF,TGCGCCAGCAGTGAGGTTAGCGGGAGTTTCAACGAGCAGTACTTC
TRBV6-1,14,TRBJ2-1,NA,once,CASSPRTLYNEQFF,TGTGCCAGCAGTCCCCGGACACTCTACAATGAGCAGTTCTTC
TRBV19,15,TRBJ2-1,TRBD2,few,CASRETSGSHNEQFF,TGTGCCAGTAGGGAGACTAGCGGGAGCCACAATGAGCAGTTCTTC
TRBV29-1,14,TRBJ1-1,NA,NA,CSVRVGGVNTEAFF,TGCAGCGTCAGGGTGGGGGGAGTGAACACTGAAGCTTTCTTT
TRBV27,14,TRBJ2-7,NA,NA,CASRHHRSSYEQYF,TGTGCCAGCAGACACCACCGCAGCTCCTACGAGCAGTACTTC
TRBV4-1,15,TRBJ2-1,TRBD2,NA,CASRSGIFAYNEQFF,TGCGCCAGCAGAAGCGGGATTTTCGCCTACAATGAGCAGTTCTTC
TRBV7-9,15,TRBJ2-7,NA,NA,CASSLPGTEYYEQYF,TGTGCCAGCAGCTTGCCCGGGACCGAATACTACGAGCAGTACTTC
TRBV7-9,19,TRBJ2-5,TRBD2,NA,CASSIQGLAGDRGGETQYF,TGTGCCAGCAGTATCCAGGGACTAGCGGGAGACCGCGGTGGGGAGACCCAGTACTTC
TRBV27,15,TRBJ2-7,NA,NA,CASSFTSSQYYEQYF,TGTGCCAGCAGTTTCACTTCGTCCCAATACTACGAGCAGTACTTC
TRBV6-5,13,TRBJ2-5,NA,NA,CASSWRAKETQYF,TGTGCCAGCAGCTGGAGGGCCAAAGAGACCCAGTACTTC
TRBV11-2,14,TRBJ2-3,NA,NA,CASSFGGSTDTQYF,TGTGCCAGCAGCTTTGGCGGGAGCACAGATACGCAGTATTTT
TRBV29-1,16,TRBJ2-1,TRBD2,NA,CSVAGLAGVEYNEQFF,TGCAGCGTCGCTGGACTAGCGGGAGTAGAATACAATGAGCAGTTCTTC
TRBV7-9,13,TRBJ2-3,NA,NA,CASSSREADTQYF,TGTGCCAGCAGCTCCCGTGAGGCAGATACGCAGTATTTT
TRBV28,13,TRBJ2-7,TRBD1,NA,CASSLGTVYEQYF,TGTGCCAGCAGTTTAGGGACAGTCTACGAGCAGTACTTC
TRBV19,16,TRBJ2-6,NA,NA,CASSVPGQSGANVLTF,TGTGCCAGTAGTGTCCCCGGGCAATCTGGGGCCAACGTCCTGACTTTC
TRBV27,16,TRBJ2-1,NA,NA,CASSFSLRGGYNEQFF,TGTGCCAGCAGTTTTTCCCTGCGGGGCGGATACAATGAGCAGTTCTTC
TRBV29-1,14,TRBJ2-2,NA,NA,CSVLPGQNTGELFF,TGCAGCGTATTACCGGGACAGAACACCGGGGAGCTGTTTTTT
TRBV27,15,TRBJ2-5,NA,once,CASSLYGHNQETQYF,TGTGCCAGCAGTTTATACGGACATAACCAAGAGACCCAGTACTTC
TRBV7-9,14,TRBJ2-5,TRBD2,NA,CASSFAGEGETQYF,TGTGCCAGCAGCTTTGCGGGAGAAGGAGAGACCCAGTACTTC
TRBV11-2,15,TRBJ2-7,NA,once,CASSLPGVGSYEQYF,TGTGCCAGCAGCTTACCGGGGGTCGGCTCCTACGAGCAGTACTTC
TRBV6-6,12,TRBJ2-2,NA,NA,CASIQWGGELFF,TGTGCCAGCATCCAGTGGGGCGGGGAGCTGTTTTTT
TRBV29-1,12,TRBJ2-7,NA,NA,CSVVGPAYEQYF,TGCAGCGTTGTCGGGCCAGCCTACGAGCAGTACTTC
TRBV7-9,14,TRBJ2-1,NA,NA,CASSSPLPYNEQFF,TGTGCCAGCAGCTCCCCCCTCCCCTACAATGAGCAGTTCTTC
TRBV18,14,TRBJ2-2,TRBD2,NA,CASSRPGLGGELFF,TGTGCCAGCTCACGACCGGGACTAGGCGGGGAGCTGTTTTTT